Included here is one T cell receptor beta chain sequence, with context. The CDR3 is 15 amino acids. V gave up 0 bases and J gave up 2 bases; unmatched junction bases: 2. Germline lookup yields CDR1 LGHDT and CDR2 YNNKEL (reference sequence). The sample comes from a study of blood T cell repertoires in COVID-19. Study-wide background: Acute and convalescent COVID-19 specimens originated in the United States, Italy and Spain. Nucleic acid was either cDNA or gDNA, and it came from T cells, B-cell-depleted T cells, or PBMCs.

Original processing notes: Using reference gene primer amplification, nucleated cell counts were estimated. Method: immunoSEQ multiplex PCR; TCRdb's copy keeps in-frame clones and lacks some. V and J calls and clone size follow that table, whereas D and trimming were derived from the DNA. The sample lists around 94,000 clones, around four fifths seen once, with about 3.4% in the top ten. This receptor was identified in a man aged 45-65 years with acute or convalescent COVID-19. The chain links TRBV3-1 (or the pseudogene TRBV3-2) to TRBJ1-2, with TRBD1 matching over 8 bases. The sequenced sample consisted of peripheral blood. In nucleotides, the CDR3 is TGTGCCAGCAGCCAAGACGCAGGGGGCAACTATGGCTACACCTTC. Residues: CASSQDAGGNYGYTF.